Below are 16 T cell receptor beta chains sequenced from a single sample in a study of human T cells and chemical hapten exposure. Documented time point: patch test 2, 6 weeks after DPC sensitization. Documented treatment: therapeutic diphenylcyclopropenone sensitization with weekly scalp DPC. Each CDR3 protein gets one entry after TCRdb re-called the RACE reads with MiXCR. The sample holds hundreds of thousands of distinct CDR3 sequences, around 6% seen once. The input for sequencing was whole blood, taken in connection with sensitization to the hapten diphenylcyclopropenone (DPC). The receptors were sampled from a woman aged 18-35 years with alopecia areata. Some clones in this sample may be carry-over from other donors' samples.

The table lists this clonotype with a few counts. This chain connects TRBV11-3 to TRBJ2-1; weak D call: TRBD2 (6 bases). V lost 5 bases to trimming and J lost 5 bases, with 19 bases between them. Germline V gene data show CDR1 as SGHNT and CDR2 as YENEEA. The CDR3 extends over 16 amino acids. DNA of the CDR3: TGTGCCAGCAGCCAAGGAGGGACCGAGCACCACAATGAGCAGTTCTTC. Residues: CASSQGGTEHHNEQFF. The full variable domain, completed using reference TRBV11-3 and TRBJ2-1, is EAGVVQSPRYKIIEKKQPVAFWCNPISGHNTLYWYLQNLGQGPELLIRYENEEAVDDSQLPKDRFSAERLKGVDSTLKIQPAELGDSAVYLCASSQGGTEHHNEQFFGPGTRLTVL.

This clonotype was picked up a small number of times. V and J are TRBV7-2 and TRBJ2-1; D unresolved. The CDR3 extends over 14 amino acids. Germline V gives CDR1 SGHTA, CDR2 FQGNSA. With 4 bases removed from V and 3 bases from J, the gap between germline ends came to 10 bases. CDR3 region: CASSSRARYNEQFF. CDR3 nucleotide sequence: TGTGCCAGCAGCTCCCGGGCCCGCTACAATGAGCAGTTCTTC.

The chain employs TRBV6-2 or TRBV6-3 and TRBJ1-1, with D perhaps TRBD1 (5 bases). V was trimmed by 2 bases and J by 0 bases, leaving 10 bases between them. The CDR3 has 15 residues. Germline CDR1 reads MNHEY; CDR2 reads SVGEGT. CDR3 residues: CASSYPLTVNTEAFF. DNA of the CDR3: TGTGCCAGCAGTTACCCACTGACAGTGAACACTGAAGCTTTCTTT.

In this sample, this clonotype turned up many times. The V call is TRBV6-2 or TRBV6-3, the J call TRBJ1-1; no clear D gene. CDR1 and CDR2 from the germline V gene are MNHEY and SVGEGT. V lost 6 bases to trimming and J lost 5 bases, with 19 bases between them. This CDR3 has 15 amino acids. The CDR3 DNA sequence: TGTGCCAGCAGCAGCCCGAGGGATGGATATACTGAAGCTTTCTTT. It translates to CASSSPRDGYTEAFF.

Ten or more counts support this clonotype. The CDR3 is CASSPHQGEAFF. CDR3 bases: TGTGCCAGCAGCCCTCATCAGGGTGAAGCTTTCTTT. The rearrangement uses TRBV12-3 or TRBV12-4 and TRBJ1-1, with D possibly matching TRBD1 (5 bases). V lost 6 bases, J lost 7 bases, and 12 bases lay in between. CDR3 length: 12 residues.

This clonotype was counted ten times or more. The chain links TRBV29-1 to TRBJ1-2, with 9 bases that match TRBD1. V shed 7 bases, J shed 7 bases, and the junction held 13 bases outside the gene matches. The V gene's germline CDR1 is SQVTM and CDR2 ANQGSEA. The CDR3 covers 14 residues. The CDR3 nucleotides are TGCAGCGCGGACCGGGACAGGGAATTAGGTGGCTACACCTTC. It yields the protein CSADRDRELGGYTF.

Only one count was recorded for this clonotype. The chain carries TRBV12-3 or TRBV12-4 and TRBJ2-2, with D tentatively TRBD1 (5 bases). The CDR3 runs to 14 residues. The V and J ends lost 6 bases and 4 bases respectively, with 12 bases between them. CDR3 DNA: TGTGCCAGCAGGCCGACAGCCACCACCGGGGAGCTGTTTTTT. Protein sequence: CASRPTATTGELFF.

V gene TRBV2 combines with J gene TRBJ1-6; D remains ambiguous. Germline assignment: CDR1 SNHLY and CDR2 FYNNEI. The length of the CDR3 is 16 residues. V was clipped by 1 base and J by 1 base, with 8 bases between them. The CDR3 DNA follows: TGTGCCAGCAGTGAAGAGTCCGGATCCTATAATTCACCCCTCCACTTT. Translated: CASSEESGSYNSPLHF.

The chain employs TRBV4-3 and TRBJ2-7; maybe TRBD1 (6 bases). Germline lookup yields CDR1 LGHNA and CDR2 YSLEER. The CDR3 is made up of 17 amino acids. V lost 0 bases to trimming and J lost 1 base, with 16 bases between them. CDR3 nucleotides: TGCGCCAGCAGCCAAGATATGGGGGCTAGTGGTTCCTACGAGCAGTACTTC. This encodes CASSQDMGASGSYEQYF.

This clonotype was detected many times. The CDR3 protein is CASSPTLNTEAFF. CDR3 nucleotide sequence: TGTGCCAGCAGCCCTACCTTGAACACTGAAGCTTTCTTT. The genes are TRBV7-9 and TRBJ1-1, with unresolved D. The germline V gene encodes CDR1 SEHNR and CDR2 FQNEAQ (reference sequence). This CDR3 is 13 amino acids long. V gave up 5 bases and J gave up 0 bases, with 7 bases separating them. The full variable domain, completed using reference TRBV7-9 and TRBJ1-1, is DTGVSQNPRHKITKRGQNVTFRCDPISEHNRLYWYRQTLGQGPEFLTYFQNEAQLEKSRLLSDRFSAERPKGSFSTLEIQRTEQGDSAMYLCASSPTLNTEAFFGQGTRLTVV.

This clonotype turned up a few times. The rearrangement joins TRBV7-9 to TRBJ1-2; maybe TRBD1 (6 bases). The CDR3 spans 15 residues. Trimming cost V 0 bases and J 4 bases, with 12 bases left between them. CDR1 and CDR2 from the germline V gene are SEHNR and FQNEAQ (reference sequence). The CDR3 DNA follows: TGTGCCAGCAGCTTAGCTGCAGGGGATCGCTATGGCTACACCTTC. Its translation: CASSLAAGDRYGYTF. Drawing the rest from reference TRBV7-9 and TRBJ1-2, the complete variable domain is DTGVSQNPRHKITKRGQNVTFRCDPISEHNRLYWYRQTLGQGPEFLTYFQNEAQLEKSRLLSDRFSAERPKGSFSTLEIQRTEQGDSAMYLCASSLAAGDRYGYTFGSGTRLTVV.

This clonotype was seen many times. The CDR3 protein is CASTGVRNSPLHF. The CDR3 DNA sequence: TGTGCCAGCACCGGGGTACGGAATTCACCCCTCCACTTT. The genes are TRBV28 and TRBJ1-6; D uncertain. V lost 7 bases and J 7 bases, leaving 11 bases between the germline ends. The CDR3 has 13 amino acids. CDR1 MDHEN and CDR2 SYDVKM come from the germline V gene.

This clonotype appeared many times. V usage is TRBV5-1 and J usage is TRBJ1-2; D is possibly TRBD1 (6 bases). From germline, CDR1 is SGHRS and CDR2 YFSETQ. The CDR3 has 14 residues. V was pared by 4 bases and J by 6 bases, with 16 bases between. The CDR3 sequence: CASSEGGYGDGYTF. The CDR3 DNA reads as TGCGCCAGCAGCGAGGGGGGCTACGGAGATGGCTACACCTTC.

The rearrangement joins TRBV4-1 to TRBJ2-7; unclear D gene. Trimming cost V 4 bases and J 2 bases, with 9 bases left between them. CDR1 MGHRA and CDR2 YSYEKL come from the germline V gene. The CDR3 runs 13 residues. This chain's CDR3 is CASSLHTTYEQYF. DNA for the CDR3: TGCGCCAGCAGCCTGCACACCACCTACGAGCAGTACTTC.

The genes are TRBV6-5 and TRBJ2-7; 11 bases fit TRBD1. The ends lost 0 bases at V and 4 bases at J; junction bases unmatched: 8. This CDR3 spans 17 amino acids. Germline CDR1 and CDR2: MNHEY and SVGAGI. The CDR3 loop is CASSYSATGTGGYEQYF. CDR3 DNA sequence: TGTGCCAGCAGTTACTCAGCCACCGGGACAGGGGGTTACGAGCAGTACTTC.

The rearrangement links TRBV10-3 to TRBJ2-7, with D tentatively TRBD1 (5 bases). CDR3 length: 14 residues. The V end lost 8 bases, the J end lost 3 bases, and 17 bases lay between the germline ends. CDR1 and CDR2 (germline): ENHRY, SYGVKD. For the CDR3, the DNA is TGTGCCATCGGGGCGTCCGGTACTTTCTACGAGCAGTACTTC. It specifies CAIGASGTFYEQYF.